The 2 T cell receptor beta chains below were found in one sample sequenced in a study of T cell responses to AZD1222 COVID-19 vaccine. The protocol was immunoSEQ multiplex PCR, while the TCRdb copy is restricted to in-frame clones and leaves out a portion. This repertoire shows over 35,000 clones, around 80% found once; its top ten account for about a fifth. The sequences come from peripheral blood, collected 28 days after the second dose of the MenACWY control vaccine. The receptors originated from an adult who received the MenACWY meningococcal vaccine as a control.

This sequence joins TRBV28 and TRBJ1-1; tentative D call: TRBD1 (6 bases). In germline, CDR1 is MDHEN, CDR2 SYDVKM. This CDR3 contains 13 residues. V was clipped by 5 bases and J by 4 bases, with 11 bases between them. The DNA of the CDR3 is TGTGCCAGCAGTACAGGGCGATTCACTGAAGCTTTCTTT. Translating it yields CASSTGRFTEAFF. Full variable domain (remainder filled in from reference TRBV28 and TRBJ1-1): DVKVTQSSRYLVKRTGEKVFLECVQDMDHENMFWYRQDPGLGLRLIYFSYDVKMKEKGDIPEGYSVSREKKERFSLILESASTNQTSMYLCASSTGRFTEAFFGQGTRLTVV.

In DNA form, the CDR3 reads TGTGCCAGCAGACCCAGTAGCTCTGGAAACACCATATATTTT. Protein: CASRPSSSGNTIYF. The chain is built from TRBV6-5 and TRBJ1-3; unclear D gene. The V end lost 6 bases, the J end lost 0 bases, and 9 bases lay between the germline ends. The CDR3 length is 14 residues. The germline gives CDR1 MNHEY, CDR2 SVGAGI.